Shown below are 28 T cell receptor beta chains from a single sample sequenced in a study of shared clonotypes between healthy human individuals (dated by TCRdb to between 2020 and 2021). The receptor library was made with the immunoSEQ multiplex PCR assay. TCRdb mirrors the immuneACCESS table, restricted to in-frame sequences. Some clones are absent from its copies; in checked studies, under half trace to an unresolved V gene, and the reason for the others is unknown. In this sample the table shows over a million clones, over 95% of which occur a single time. The ten top clones hold roughly 1.2% of the sample. The sample was naive CD4+ T cells sorted from blood. Explained via the paper, the cell subset or site label denotes: CD45RA+ positively selected. The receptors here all came from a man aged 25-40 years in good health.

This sequence joins TRBV10-3 and TRBJ1-2, with a tentative D call TRBD1 (5 bases). This CDR3 contains 13 residues. The germline V and J ends were trimmed by 2 bases and 5 bases, with 9 bases remaining between them. The germline V gene encodes CDR1 ENHRY and CDR2 SYGVKD. CDR3 sequence (DNA): TGTGCCATCAGTGAGGGGACGGATTATGGCTACACCTTC. This codes for CAISEGTDYGYTF.

V is TRBV7-2 and J is TRBJ2-3, with 7 bases that match TRBD1. The ends lost 1 base at V and 8 bases at J; junction bases unmatched: 0. CDR1 and CDR2 (germline): SGHTA, FQGNSA. The CDR3 consists of 12 residues. The CDR3: CASSLDRGTQYF. CDR3 in DNA: TGTGCCAGCAGCTTAGACAGGGGTACGCAGTATTTT.

V and J are TRBV10-1 and TRBJ1-1, with unresolved D. Germline V gene data show CDR1 as WNHNN and CDR2 as SYGVQD (reference sequence). This CDR3 region has 16 residues. V was shortened by 5 bases and J by 0 bases, with 16 bases between the two germline ends. CDR3 bases: TGCGCCAGCAGTCGGGGATTGGCAGCTATGAACACTGAAGCTTTCTTT. This encodes CASSRGLAAMNTEAFF.

The chain is built from TRBV6-5 and TRBJ2-1, with D uncertain. Trimming removed 2 bases at V and 4 bases at J, with 12 bases between. The CDR3 is 15 residues long. CDR1 MNHEY and CDR2 SVGAGI come from the germline V gene. The CDR3 spells CASSYRRVQYNEQFF. Written as DNA, the CDR3 is TGTGCCAGCAGTTACAGGCGCGTGCAGTACAATGAGCAGTTCTTC.

The chain is built from TRBV7-5 and TRBJ2-7; the DNA was not compared with TRBD2, the D call given in the table. TRBV7-5 is a documented pseudogene. This CDR3 spans 15 amino acids. CDR3 coding DNA: TGTGCCAGAAGCTTAGTGACTAGCGGGATAGGAGAGCAGTACTTC. Its translation: CARSLVTSGIGEQYF.

The chain is built from TRBV6-1 and TRBJ1-1, with TRBD1 matching over 10 bases. Germline V gene lookup returns CDR1 MNHNS and CDR2 SASEGT. The CDR3 totals 14 residues. Trimming cost V 6 bases and J 5 bases; bases outside gene matches: 6. CDR3 in amino acids: CASRGTGEGTEAFF. For the CDR3, the DNA is TGTGCCAGCAGGGGGACAGGGGAGGGTACTGAAGCTTTCTTT.

The chain joins TRBV10-3 to TRBJ1-3; D is unclear. The CDR3 is made up of 13 amino acids. V shed 9 bases and J shed 0 bases, with 9 bases lying between them. Germline V gives CDR1 ENHRY, CDR2 SYGVKD. CDR3 sequence: CAIRESSGNTIYF. DNA of the CDR3: TGTGCCATAAGGGAAAGCTCTGGAAACACCATATATTTT.

This clone has just a few counts. The V gene is TRBV6-5, the J gene TRBJ1-5, with D unclear. The V gene's germline CDR1 is MNHEY and CDR2 SVGAGI. The CDR3 length is 12 residues. With 5 bases removed from V and 6 bases from J, the gap between germline ends came to 8 bases. CDR3 in amino acids: CASSNPAQPQHF. The DNA for the CDR3 is TGTGCCAGCAGTAACCCCGCTCAGCCCCAGCATTTT.

The chain has TRBV11-2 and TRBJ1-2, with 8 bases aligning to TRBD1. The length of the CDR3 is 16 residues. The germline V gene has CDR1 SGHAT and CDR2 FQNNGV. With 2 bases clipped from V and 5 bases from J, the junction kept 10 bases outside the gene matches. For the CDR3, the DNA is TGTGCCAGCAGCTTACTCGACAGGGGCGTGGGGTATGGCTACACCTTC. Residues: CASSLLDRGVGYGYTF.

The chain links TRBV6-1 to TRBJ2-7; TRBD2 agrees at 13 bases. The CDR3 sequence is 16 residues long. The V gene end was trimmed by 3 bases and the J gene end by 2 bases; junction bases not matched to a gene: 4. Germline loops: CDR1 MNHNS, CDR2 SASEGT. This CDR3 reads CASSDLGLAGPYEQYF. As DNA, the CDR3 is TGTGCCAGCAGTGATCTGGGACTAGCGGGACCCTACGAGCAGTACTTC.

This chain connects TRBV21-1 to TRBJ2-7; TRBD2 was called by the table and not checked on the DNA. TRBV21-1 is reported as a pseudogene. The CDR3 sequence is 15 residues long. The CDR3 is CASSKEGTRAYEQYF. The CDR3 DNA follows: TGTGCCAGCAGCAAAGAGGGGACTAGGGCCTACGAGCAGTACTTC.

This clone has only one observation. This chain connects TRBV6-5 to TRBJ2-1; the match to TRBD2 covers 12 bases. Germline CDR1 and CDR2: MNHEY and SVGAGI. The J segment lost 3 bases and the V segment lost 9 bases, leaving 6 bases of the junction unmatched. The CDR3 has 15 residues. The CDR3 nucleotides are TGTGCCAGTATGGGACTAGCGGGCGTCTACAATGAGCAGTTCTTC. Protein: CASMGLAGVYNEQFF.

The chain links TRBV10-3 to TRBJ2-1; 7 positions agree with TRBD2. Germline trimming cut 4 bases from V and 7 bases from J; bases unmatched to any gene: 10. This CDR3 is 15 amino acids long. Germline CDR1 reads ENHRY; CDR2 reads SYGVKD. The CDR3: CAISGAGVIPNEQFF. CDR3 nucleotides: TGTGCCATCAGTGGTGCGGGAGTAATTCCGAATGAGCAGTTCTTC.

This rearrangement joins TRBV4-3 to TRBJ2-7; D remains ambiguous. The CDR3 totals 13 residues. Germline CDR1 is LGHNA and CDR2 is YSLEER. The V end lost 1 base, the J end lost 4 bases, and 8 bases lay between the germline ends. The CDR3 is CASSQVVRYEQYF. The DNA of the CDR3 is TGCGCCAGCAGCCAAGTCGTCCGATACGAGCAGTACTTC.

V gene TRBV28 combines with J gene TRBJ1-4; 7 nucleotides line up with TRBD1. Germline V gene data show CDR1 as MDHEN and CDR2 as SYDVKM. J was trimmed by 5 bases and V by 1 base; bases with no gene match: 1. The length of the CDR3 is 14 residues. The CDR3 DNA reads as TGTGCCAGCAGTTTATTACAGGGGAATGAAAAACTGTTTTTT. Amino acids: CASSLLQGNEKLFF.

Details on this clone: The sample contains more than one DNA sequence encoding this CDR3. The gene calls are TRBV9 and TRBJ2-2, with 12 positions matching TRBD2. CDR3 length equals 16 residues. V was clipped by 4 bases and J by 2 bases; unmatched bases: 3. Looked up from germline, CDR1 is SGDLS and CDR2 is YYNGEE. The chain's CDR3 is CASSLGLAGNTGELFF. CDR3 DNA: TGTGCCAGCAGCTTAGGACTAGCGGGAAACACCGGGGAGCTGTTTTTT.

CDR3 in DNA: TGTGCCAGTAGTCCCGGTGGTAGCGGGAGAATCGCCAATGAGCAGTTCTTC. This codes for CASSPGGSGRIANEQFF. This chain connects TRBV19 to TRBJ2-1; 9 positions agree with TRBD2. The V gene end was trimmed by 5 bases and the J gene end by 6 bases; junction bases not matched to a gene: 14. From germline, CDR1 is LNHDA and CDR2 SQIVND (reference sequence). This CDR3 has 17 amino acids. Full variable domain (rest looked up from reference TRBV19 and TRBJ2-1): DGGITQSPKYLFRKEGQNVTLSCEQNLNHDAMYWYRQDPGQGLRLIYYSQIVNDFQKGDIAEGYSVSREKKESFPLTVTSAQKNPTAFYLCASSPGGSGRIANEQFFGPGTRLTVL.

This chain joins TRBV19 and TRBJ2-3; D might be TRBD2 (5 bases). The ends were cut back, 3 bases at V and 8 bases at J, with 21 bases in the middle. The CDR3 is 16 amino acids. Per the germline V gene, CDR1 is LNHDA and CDR2 is SQIVND (reference sequence). Written as DNA, the CDR3 is TGTGCCAGTAGTATTGCAGCTAGCTGGAACACGGGTACGCAGTATTTT. Amino acids: CASSIAASWNTGTQYF.

The chain recombines TRBV18 with TRBJ1-1; perhaps TRBD1 as D (5 bases). The ends were cut back, 5 bases at V and 5 bases at J, with 12 bases in the middle. This CDR3 is built from 13 residues. Germline loops: CDR1 KGHSH, CDR2 LQKENI. CDR3 DNA sequence: TGTGCCAGCTCAGGCGAAAGGACAACTGAAGCTTTCTTT. Its translation is CASSGERTTEAFF.

The chain uses TRBV27 and TRBJ2-3; D call uncertain. The length of the CDR3 is 16 residues. V was shortened by 7 bases and J by 0 bases, with 17 bases between the two germline ends. Germline lookup yields CDR1 MNHEY and CDR2 SMNVEV (reference sequence). The CDR3 here is CASTVRFQSSTDTQYF. CDR3 DNA sequence: TGTGCCAGCACCGTTCGTTTCCAGTCTAGCACAGATACGCAGTATTTT.

This chain connects TRBV18 to TRBJ2-3; a weak D match, TRBD1 (5 bases). In germline, CDR1 is KGHSH, CDR2 LQKENI. Trimming cost V 4 bases and J 4 bases, with 9 bases left between them. The CDR3 is made up of 13 amino acids. CDR3 amino acids: CASSLSGPDTQYF. The DNA for the CDR3 is TGTGCCAGCTCACTATCAGGGCCAGATACGCAGTATTTT.

The chain links TRBV5-4 to TRBJ2-3; D might be TRBD2 (6 bases). The V gene lost 4 bases and the J gene lost 6 bases, with 15 bases spanning the gap. Germline assignment: CDR1 SGHNT and CDR2 YYREEE (reference sequence). The CDR3 loop spans 14 amino acids. Here the CDR3 DNA reads TGTGCCAGCAGCCCTAGGACGGGGAGGGATACGCAGTATTTT. Translation: CASSPRTGRDTQYF. Full variable domain (remainder filled in from reference TRBV5-4 and TRBJ2-3): ETGVTQSPTHLIKTRGQQVTLRCSSQSGHNTVSWYQQALGQGPQFIFQYYREEENGRGNFPPRFSGLQFPNYSSELNVNALELDDSALYLCASSPRTGRDTQYFGPGTRLTVL.

The CDR3 loop reads CASSPASTGAEAFF. CDR3 DNA sequence: TGTGCCAGCTCACCGGCCTCTACAGGGGCTGAAGCTTTCTTT. V is TRBV18 and J is TRBJ1-1, with 7 nucleotides matching TRBD1. The CDR3 extends over 14 amino acids. Germline CDR1 KGHSH, CDR2 LQKENI. V trimming: 3 bases; J trimming: 6 bases; junction bases outside the gene matches: 7.

The genes are TRBV11-2 and TRBJ1-2; maybe TRBD1 (5 bases). Germline lookup yields CDR1 SGHAT and CDR2 FQNNGV. Trimming left V 5 bases short and J 4 bases short, with 11 bases between. The CDR3 is 13 amino acids. The CDR3 nucleotides are TGTGCCAGCAGCCCTGGGACCCGCTATGGCTACACCTTC. It encodes CASSPGTRYGYTF.

This chain links TRBV25-1 with TRBJ1-4; D is unclear. The CDR3 has 11 amino acids. V shed 2 bases and J shed 9 bases, with 4 bases lying between them. The germline V gene encodes CDR1 MGHDK and CDR2 SYGVNS. As DNA, the CDR3 is TGTGCCAGCAGTGAAGGTCAAAAACTGTTTTTT. Its translation is CASSEGQKLFF.

This clone was seen more than once but under ten times. CDR3 residues: CSAGPNTEAFF. CDR3 DNA sequence: TGCAGTGCTGGACCGAACACTGAAGCTTTCTTT. This chain links TRBV20-1 with TRBJ1-1; D unclear. The germline gives CDR1 DFQATT, CDR2 SNEGSKA (reference sequence). V dropped 5 bases and J dropped 1 base, with 5 bases sitting between them. This CDR3 is 11 amino acids long.

Note on this clone: This same CDR3 is encoded by further DNA sequences in the sample. The chain joins TRBV7-9 to TRBJ2-5; no reliable D call. With 0 bases removed from V and 5 bases from J, the gap between germline ends came to 4 bases. The V gene's germline CDR1 is SEHNR and CDR2 FQNEAQ (reference sequence). The CDR3 runs to 12 residues. CDR3 residues: CASSLALETQYF. In nucleotides, the CDR3 is TGTGCCAGCAGCTTAGCGTTGGAGACCCAGTACTTC.

V usage is TRBV7-2 and J usage is TRBJ1-5; no definite D call. The ends were cut back, 0 bases at V and 2 bases at J, with 17 bases in the middle. The CDR3 has 18 residues. Germline V gives CDR1 SGHTA, CDR2 FQGNSA. CDR3 in DNA: TGTGCCAGCAGCTTAGCCGGCAGATCCCCTGAGCGCAATCAGCCCCAGCATTTT. Translated: CASSLAGRSPERNQPQHF.